This entry lists 19 T cell receptor beta chains sequenced from one sample in a study of T cell responses to AZD1222 COVID-19 vaccine. Generated by immunoSEQ multiplex PCR, the TCRdb table keeps only in-frame clones and is missing some. The sample holds about 200,000 clones; more than 85% are singletons and the top ten take around 1%. The specimen comprised peripheral blood, sampled on day 0 of MenACWY control vaccination. These receptors were taken from an adult in good health.

The gene calls are TRBV2 and TRBJ1-1, with TRBD1 matching over 10 bases. J gave up 1 base and V 5 bases, and 7 bases lay outside the gene matches. Germline V lookup: CDR1 SNHLY, CDR2 FYNNEI. The CDR3 has 16 residues. The CDR3 is CASSRQGAFGNTEAFF. The CDR3 DNA follows: TGTGCCAGCAGTCGACAGGGGGCTTTCGGGAACACTGAAGCTTTCTTT.

This chain joins TRBV25-1 and TRBJ1-6, with TRBD1 as a possible D gene (5 bases). V lost 0 bases and J lost 6, with 9 bases in between. This CDR3 comprises 15 residues. Germline assignment: CDR1 MGHDK and CDR2 SYGVNS. In nucleotides, the CDR3 is TGTGCCAGCAGTGAATACGTTGGGGGTAATTCACCCCTCCACTTT. It is translated as CASSEYVGGNSPLHF.

The chain couples TRBV28 to TRBJ1-3, with 7 bases that match TRBD1. CDR1 and CDR2 from the germline V gene are MDHEN and SYDVKM. The CDR3 contains 16 residues. Trimming took 4 bases from V and 0 from J; bases not matched to a gene: 6. CDR3 amino acids: CASSSGGQLSGNTIYF. CDR3 coding DNA: TGTGCCAGCAGTTCTGGGGGACAGCTCTCTGGAAACACCATATATTTT. Combining the CDR3 with reference TRBV28 and TRBJ1-3 gives the whole variable domain DVKVTQSSRYLVKRTGEKVFLECVQDMDHENMFWYRQDPGLGLRLIYFSYDVKMKEKGDIPEGYSVSREKKERFSLILESASTNQTSMYLCASSSGGQLSGNTIYFGEGSWLTVV.

The chain carries TRBV5-1 and TRBJ1-1; D might be TRBD1 (5 bases). Germline V gene lookup returns CDR1 SGHRS and CDR2 YFSETQ. The length of the CDR3 is 14 residues. Trimming cost V 6 bases and J 2 bases, with 14 bases left between them. The CDR3 nucleotides are TGCGCCAGCACCCTGGACAATTTAAACACTGAAGCTTTCTTT. It codes for CASTLDNLNTEAFF.

This clone has just one count. This sequence joins TRBV5-1 and TRBJ1-2; D is unclear. Trimming pared 4 bases from V and 4 bases from J, leaving 14 bases between. The germline CDR1 and CDR2 sequences are SGHRS and YFSETQ. This CDR3 has 14 residues. This CDR3 is CASSLTIGTYGYTF. The CDR3 DNA reads TGCGCCAGCAGCCTGACCATTGGCACCTATGGCTACACCTTC.

The V call is TRBV5-5, the J call TRBJ1-2; D not certain. Germline V gene data show CDR1 as SGHKS and CDR2 as YYEKEE (reference sequence). CDR3 length: 14 amino acids. Between the trimmed V and J ends, which lost 4 bases and 8 bases, there was a span of 18 bases. The CDR3 sequence: CASSVGLHTRGYTF. For the CDR3, the DNA is TGTGCCAGCAGCGTGGGTCTCCATACACGCGGCTACACCTTC.

The chain recombines TRBV7-2 with TRBJ1-5, with unresolved D. Trimming removed 2 bases at V and 7 bases at J, with 15 bases between. The CDR3 length is 15 residues. CDR1 and CDR2 (germline): SGHTA, FQGNSA. CDR3 sequence: CASSLTSSLRQPQHF. CDR3 in DNA: TGTGCCAGCAGCTTAACTAGCAGCTTGAGGCAGCCCCAGCATTTT.

V gene TRBV5-5 combines with J gene TRBJ1-4; the D gene is possibly TRBD1 (5 bases). The CDR3 consists of 20 residues. Trimming removed 1 base from V and 0 bases from J, with 22 bases in between. Germline V gives CDR1 SGHKS, CDR2 YYEKEE (reference sequence). CDR3 protein: CASSLIGLTWGHATNEKLFF. The CDR3 DNA reads as TGTGCCAGCAGCTTGATTGGGCTCACCTGGGGCCATGCAACTAATGAAAAACTGTTTTTT. Using reference TRBV5-5 and TRBJ1-4 for the parts outside the CDR3, the full variable domain is DAGVTQSPTHLIKTRGQQVTLRCSPISGHKSVSWYQQVLGQGPQFIFQYYEKEERGRGNFPDRFSARQFPNYSSELNVNALLLGDSALYLCASSLIGLTWGHATNEKLFFGSGTQLSVL.

The chain joins TRBV7-2 to TRBJ2-7, with 11 nucleotides matching TRBD2. After removal of 5 bases from V and 3 bases from J, the junction contained 3 bases not matched to a gene. Germline loops: CDR1 SGHTA, CDR2 FQGNSA. This CDR3 region has 14 residues. CDR3 sequence reads: CASSPSGGYYEQYF. The CDR3 region has the DNA TGTGCCAGCAGCCCTAGCGGGGGGTACTACGAGCAGTACTTC. The variable domain in full, with the rest retrieved from reference TRBV7-2 and TRBJ2-7, is GAGVSQSPSNKVTEKGKDVELRCDPISGHTALYWYRQSLGQGLEFLIYFQGNSAPDKSGLPSDRFSAERTGGSVSTLTIQRTQQEDSAVYLCASSPSGGYYEQYFGPGTRLTVT.

CDR3 sequence reads: CASSHFAPGTGANVLTF. The DNA of the CDR3 is TGTGCCAGCAGCCATTTCGCCCCGGGCACTGGGGCCAACGTCCTGACTTTC. The chain is built from TRBV7-9 and TRBJ2-6; D is uncertain. V lost 5 bases, J lost 2 bases, and 16 bases lay in between. CDR1 and CDR2 from the germline V gene are SEHNR and FQNEAQ (reference sequence). The CDR3 loop spans 17 amino acids.

This CDR3 reads CASSSSYGRGVTEAFF. The CDR3 coding sequence is TGTGCCAGCAGTTCGTCCTACGGCAGGGGCGTCACTGAAGCTTTCTTT. V is TRBV28 and J is TRBJ1-1; D possibly corresponds to TRBD1 (6 bases). V was trimmed by 4 bases and J by 4 bases, leaving 19 bases between them. The CDR3 has 16 amino acids. Germline V lookup: CDR1 MDHEN, CDR2 SYDVKM. Drawing the rest from reference TRBV28 and TRBJ1-1, the complete variable domain is DVKVTQSSRYLVKRTGEKVFLECVQDMDHENMFWYRQDPGLGLRLIYFSYDVKMKEKGDIPEGYSVSREKKERFSLILESASTNQTSMYLCASSSSYGRGVTEAFFGQGTRLTVV.

The chain links TRBV3-1 (or the pseudogene TRBV3-2) to TRBJ2-5, with TRBD2 matching over 7 bases. This CDR3 spans 12 amino acids. Germline assignment: CDR1 LGHDT and CDR2 YNNKEL (reference sequence). J was trimmed by 13 bases and V by 1 base; bases with no gene match: 6. CDR3 DNA sequence: TGTGCCAGCAGCCAAGGACCGGCTAGCGGGTACTTC. Protein: CASSQGPASGYF.

The chain links TRBV5-6 to TRBJ1-6; 9 bases agree with TRBD1. The germline CDR1 and CDR2 sequences are SGHDT and YYEEEE. This CDR3 has 15 amino acids. With 3 bases clipped from V and 5 bases from J, the junction kept 3 bases outside the gene matches. Here the CDR3 reads CASSWGQGHNSPLHF. For the CDR3, the DNA is TGTGCCAGCAGCTGGGGACAGGGACATAATTCACCCCTCCACTTT.

The chain recombines TRBV6-6 with TRBJ2-1; TRBD2 is a possible D gene (7 bases). Trimming removed 5 bases at V and 4 bases at J, with 12 bases between. The CDR3 loop spans 14 amino acids. Per germline, CDR1 MNHNY and CDR2 SVGAGI (reference sequence). CDR3 sequence reads: CASSKGGIYNEQFF. DNA of the CDR3: TGTGCCAGCAGTAAGGGGGGGATTTACAATGAGCAGTTCTTC.

The chain is built from TRBV9 and TRBJ2-3; the D is unclear. The germline V gene encodes CDR1 SGDLS and CDR2 YYNGEE. The CDR3 contains 15 residues. Trimming shortened V by 6 bases and J by 0 bases, and 14 bases separated the two germline ends. The CDR3 DNA sequence: TGTGCCAGCACTTGGGATGTTTCTAGCACAGATACGCAGTATTTT. This gives the protein CASTWDVSSTDTQYF.

The chain is built from TRBV6-1 and TRBJ2-5, with TRBD2 identical over 7 bases. CDR1 and CDR2 from the germline V gene are MNHNS and SASEGT. This CDR3 comprises 15 residues. V shed 3 bases and J 5 bases; nucleotides not matched to a gene: 9. CDR3 residues: CASSDATGGRETQYF. The CDR3 coding sequence is TGTGCCAGCAGTGACGCTACGGGGGGACGGGAGACCCAGTACTTC.

Regarding this clone: The same CDR3 can be traced to other DNA sequences in this sample. The chain is built from TRBV5-1 and TRBJ2-5; no definite D call. Between the trimmed V and J ends, which lost 0 bases and 5 bases, there was a span of 2 bases. The CDR3 runs 11 residues. Germline-derived CDR1 and CDR2 are SGHRS and YFSETQ. The CDR3 reads CASSLEETQYF. DNA for the CDR3: TGCGCCAGCAGCTTGGAGGAGACCCAGTACTTC.

The chain recombines TRBV7-2 with TRBJ2-7; 12 bases fit TRBD2. The CDR3 consists of 15 residues. Germline values: CDR1 SGHTA, CDR2 FQGNSA. With V trimmed by 5 bases and J by 3 bases, 5 bases remained unmatched. CDR3 coding DNA: TGTGCCAGCAGCCGTCGACTAGCGGGGGTCTACGAGCAGTACTTC. It is translated as CASSRRLAGVYEQYF.

The rearrangement uses TRBV5-1 and TRBJ2-3, with TRBD2 matching 8 bases. V lost 5 bases, J lost 0 bases, and 8 bases stayed unmatched. The CDR3 consists of 16 residues. CDR1 SGHRS and CDR2 YFSETQ come from the germline V gene. CDR3: CASSRDSGVSTDTQYF. The CDR3 DNA reads TGCGCCAGCAGTCGGGATAGCGGGGTTAGCACAGATACGCAGTATTTT.